The 3 T cell receptor beta chains below were found in one sample sequenced in a study of control samples from healthy donors and cancer patients. The protocol was immunoSEQ multiplex PCR, while the TCRdb copy is restricted to in-frame clones and leaves out a portion. The sample includes around 80,000 clones, around 87% of them seen just once. The specimen sequenced was blood. The receptors were sampled from a man between 50 and 59 years old in good health.

The chain is built from TRBV2 and TRBJ1-2, with a possible D match to TRBD1 (6 bases). Germline lookup yields CDR1 SNHLY and CDR2 FYNNEI. CDR3 length: 15 amino acids. Trimming cost V 9 bases and J 4 bases, with 21 bases left between them. The CDR3 region has the DNA TGTGCCAGTCTTCCTGGGGGGGCAGGGTTCTATGGCTACACCTTC. It encodes CASLPGGAGFYGYTF.

The CDR3: CAISPGGEKLFF. As DNA, the CDR3 is TGTGCCATCAGCCCCGGAGGGGAAAAACTGTTTTTT. The rearrangement joins TRBV10-3 to TRBJ1-4; no clear D. The CDR3 length is 12 residues. The ends were cut back, 6 bases at V and 8 bases at J, with 10 bases in the middle. Germline V gives CDR1 ENHRY, CDR2 SYGVKD.

CDR3 bases: TGTGCCAGCAGCGAAGGACTAGCGGGGTCGGTCACCGGGGAGCTGTTTTTT. Its protein is CASSEGLAGSVTGELFF. The gene calls are TRBV11-3 and TRBJ2-2; 12 bases match TRBD2. Germline V gene data show CDR1 as SGHNT and CDR2 as YENEEA. V was pared by 5 bases and J by 4 bases, with 8 bases of the junction left unmatched. This CDR3 has 17 amino acids.